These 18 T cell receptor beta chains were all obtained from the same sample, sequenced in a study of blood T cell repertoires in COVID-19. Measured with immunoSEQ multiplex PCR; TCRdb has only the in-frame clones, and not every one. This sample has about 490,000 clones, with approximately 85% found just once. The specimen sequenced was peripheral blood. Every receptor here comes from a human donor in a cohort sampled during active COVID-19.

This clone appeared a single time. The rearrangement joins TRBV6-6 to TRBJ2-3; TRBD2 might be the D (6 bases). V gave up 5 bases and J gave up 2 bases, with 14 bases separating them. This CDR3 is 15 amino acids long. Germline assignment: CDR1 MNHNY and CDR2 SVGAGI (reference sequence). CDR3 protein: CASSPPGTPTDTQYF. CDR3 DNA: TGTGCCAGCAGTCCCCCCGGGACTCCCACAGATACGCAGTATTTT.

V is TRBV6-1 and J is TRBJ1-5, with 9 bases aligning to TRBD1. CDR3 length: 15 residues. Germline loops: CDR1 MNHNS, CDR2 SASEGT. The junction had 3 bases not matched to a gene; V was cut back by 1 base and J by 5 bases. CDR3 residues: CASSEDRGLYQPQHF. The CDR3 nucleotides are TGTGCCAGCAGTGAAGACAGGGGGCTCTATCAGCCCCAGCATTTT.

The DNA of the CDR3 is TGTGCCAGTAGTATACAGACAACCGGGACAGCTTCCCCTAATGAAAAACTGTTTTTT. Amino acids: CASSIQTTGTASPNEKLFF. The chain uses TRBV19 and TRBJ1-4; TRBD1 matches 7 bases. The CDR3 is 19 amino acids. Unmatched junction bases numbered 15, after V lost 2 bases and J lost 3 bases. CDR1 LNHDA and CDR2 SQIVND come from the germline V gene (reference sequence).

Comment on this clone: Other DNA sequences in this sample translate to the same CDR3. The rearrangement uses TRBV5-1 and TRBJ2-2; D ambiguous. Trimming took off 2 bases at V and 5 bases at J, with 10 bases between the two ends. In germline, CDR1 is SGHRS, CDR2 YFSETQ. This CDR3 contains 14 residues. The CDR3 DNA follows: TGCGCCAGCAGCTTAGGCGGAAATACCGGGGAGCTGTTTTTT. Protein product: CASSLGGNTGELFF.

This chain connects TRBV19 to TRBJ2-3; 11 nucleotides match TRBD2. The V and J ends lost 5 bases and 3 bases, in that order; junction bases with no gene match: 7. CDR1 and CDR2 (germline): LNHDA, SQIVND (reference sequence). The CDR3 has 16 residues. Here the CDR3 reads CASSLKTSGMTDTQYF. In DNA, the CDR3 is TGTGCCAGTAGTCTCAAGACTAGCGGGATGACAGATACGCAGTATTTT.

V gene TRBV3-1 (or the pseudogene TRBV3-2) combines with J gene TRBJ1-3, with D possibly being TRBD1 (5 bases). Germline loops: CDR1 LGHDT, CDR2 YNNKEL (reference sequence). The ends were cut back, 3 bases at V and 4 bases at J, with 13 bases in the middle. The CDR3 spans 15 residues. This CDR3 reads CASSQSGTGGNTIYF. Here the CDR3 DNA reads TGTGCCAGCAGCCAGTCTGGGACTGGGGGAAACACCATATATTTT.

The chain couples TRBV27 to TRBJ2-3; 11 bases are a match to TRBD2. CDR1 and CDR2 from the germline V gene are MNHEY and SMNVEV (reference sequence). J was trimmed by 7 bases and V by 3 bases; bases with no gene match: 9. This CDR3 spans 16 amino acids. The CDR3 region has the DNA TGTGCCAGCAGTTTGACTAGCGGGATGAGTATGAATACGCAGTATTTT. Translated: CASSLTSGMSMNTQYF.

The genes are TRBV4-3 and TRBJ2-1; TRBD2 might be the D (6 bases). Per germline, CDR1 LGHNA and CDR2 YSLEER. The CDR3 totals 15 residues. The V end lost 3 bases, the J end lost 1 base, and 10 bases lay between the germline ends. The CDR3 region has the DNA TGCGCCAGCAGCCAGACTAGAATATCCTACAATGAGCAGTTCTTC. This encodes CASSQTRISYNEQFF.

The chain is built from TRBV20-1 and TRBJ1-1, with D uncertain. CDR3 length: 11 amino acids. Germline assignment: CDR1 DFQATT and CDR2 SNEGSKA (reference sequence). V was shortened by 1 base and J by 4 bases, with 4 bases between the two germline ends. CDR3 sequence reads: CSARARTEAFF. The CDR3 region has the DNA TGCAGTGCTAGAGCCCGCACTGAAGCTTTCTTT.

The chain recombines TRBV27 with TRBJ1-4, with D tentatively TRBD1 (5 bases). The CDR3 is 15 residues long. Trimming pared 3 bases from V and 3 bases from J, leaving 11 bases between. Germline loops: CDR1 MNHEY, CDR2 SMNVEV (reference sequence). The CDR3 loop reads CASSLGGLPNEKLFF. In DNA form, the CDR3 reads TGTGCCAGCAGTTTGGGGGGACTGCCTAATGAAAAACTGTTTTTT.

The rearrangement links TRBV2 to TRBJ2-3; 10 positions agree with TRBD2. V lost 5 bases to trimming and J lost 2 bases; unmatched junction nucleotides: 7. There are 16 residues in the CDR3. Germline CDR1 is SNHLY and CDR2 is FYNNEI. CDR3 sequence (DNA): TGTGCCAGCAGTACTCTAGCGGGAGCCCCCACAGATACGCAGTATTTT. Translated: CASSTLAGAPTDTQYF.

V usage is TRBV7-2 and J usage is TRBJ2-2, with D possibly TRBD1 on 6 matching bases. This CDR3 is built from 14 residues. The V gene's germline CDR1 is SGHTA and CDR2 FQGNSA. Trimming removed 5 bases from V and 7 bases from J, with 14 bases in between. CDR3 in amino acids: CASSLQQGDGELFF. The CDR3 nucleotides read TGTGCCAGCAGCCTCCAACAGGGTGACGGGGAGCTGTTTTTT.

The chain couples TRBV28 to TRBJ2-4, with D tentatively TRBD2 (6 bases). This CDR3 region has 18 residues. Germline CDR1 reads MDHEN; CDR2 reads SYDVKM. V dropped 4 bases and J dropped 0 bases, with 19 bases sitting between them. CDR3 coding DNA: TGTGCCAGCAGTTCACAAGATTACCGGGAGCTAGCCAAAAACATTCAGTACTTC. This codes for CASSSQDYRELAKNIQYF.

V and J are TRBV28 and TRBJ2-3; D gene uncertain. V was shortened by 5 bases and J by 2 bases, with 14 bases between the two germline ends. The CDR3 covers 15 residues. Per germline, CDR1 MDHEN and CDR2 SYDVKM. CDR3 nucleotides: TGTGCCAGCAGTCTAGACCAGATCCCCACAGATACGCAGTATTTT. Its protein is CASSLDQIPTDTQYF.

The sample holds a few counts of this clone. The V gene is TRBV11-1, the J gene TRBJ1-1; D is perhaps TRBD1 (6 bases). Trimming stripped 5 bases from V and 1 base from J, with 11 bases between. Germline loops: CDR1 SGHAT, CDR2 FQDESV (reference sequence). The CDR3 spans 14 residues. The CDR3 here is CASSPRTANTEAFF. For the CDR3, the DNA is TGTGCCAGCAGCCCCAGGACAGCGAACACTGAAGCTTTCTTT.

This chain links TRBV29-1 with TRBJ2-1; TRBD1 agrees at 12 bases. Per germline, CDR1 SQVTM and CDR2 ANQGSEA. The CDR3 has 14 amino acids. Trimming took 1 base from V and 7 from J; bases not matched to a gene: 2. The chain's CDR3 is CSVEGDRGPNEQFF. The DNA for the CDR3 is TGCAGCGTTGAAGGGGACAGGGGGCCAAATGAGCAGTTCTTC.

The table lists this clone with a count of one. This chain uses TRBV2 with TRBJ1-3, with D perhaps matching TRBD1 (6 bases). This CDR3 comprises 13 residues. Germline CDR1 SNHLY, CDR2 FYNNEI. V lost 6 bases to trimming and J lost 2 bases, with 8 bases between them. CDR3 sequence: CASRHRAGNTIYF. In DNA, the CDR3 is TGTGCCAGCAGACACAGGGCTGGAAACACCATATATTTT.

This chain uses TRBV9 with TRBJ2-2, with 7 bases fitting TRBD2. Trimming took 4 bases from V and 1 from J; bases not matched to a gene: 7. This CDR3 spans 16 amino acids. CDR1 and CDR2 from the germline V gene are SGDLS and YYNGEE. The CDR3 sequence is CASSLQRGLNTGELFF. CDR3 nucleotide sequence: TGTGCCAGCAGCCTGCAGCGGGGCTTGAACACCGGGGAGCTGTTTTTT.